The TCR beta chain under discussion was sequenced for a study of tumor-infiltrating lymphocytes in primary liver carcinoma. Study observations and caveats: Tumor top-250-clone fractions significantly exceeded those of blood (p = 0.039). Tumor region pairs overlapped more than did tumor-adjacent and tumor-blood pairs.

From germline, CDR1 is GTSNPN and CDR2 SVGIG (reference sequence). This CDR3 spans 16 amino acids. Between about 18 and 33 mg of unsorted bulk tissue served as the source from which RNA and DNA were co-extracted. Each tumor specimen held more than 85% viable tumor cells. Reverse transcription of roughly 480 ng total RNA with a constant-region primer produced TCR beta cDNA. TCR beta libraries came from three nested multiplex PCR rounds using slightly modified ARM-PCR. A C-beta reverse primer and TRBV1-TRBV30 forward primers served in each of the first two PCR rounds, at approximately 10 cycles apiece. Using its own MiXCR run on the multiplex PCR reads, TCRdb lists one record per CDR3 protein. The sample carries 100,000 to 120,000 distinct CDR3 sequences, 80% to 85% recorded once. Details on this clonotype: Its antigen is as yet unknown. Germline and junction disagree at one end, which may indicate a read error.

The sequenced sample was liver tumor tissue from sampling region 3. Subset denoted: tumor region T3, left-lateral pole. This receptor was obtained from a man in his forties or fifties with primary liver carcinoma and hepatitis B virus infection. The chain combines TRBV30 with TRBJ2-6, with a tentative D call TRBD1 (6 bases). As DNA, the CDR3 is TGTGCCTGGATTGCGACAGGCCTCTCTGGGGCCAACGTCCAGACTTTC. Residues: CAWIATGLSGANVQTF.